This passage covers 23 T cell receptor beta chains from one sample sequenced in a study of regulatory T cells in long-lasting Graves disease. This sample's time point: persistent/refractory GD, antithyroid drugs over 5 years with positive TRAb. The authors made the TCR library using RNA they extracted from PBMCs. Assembly of TCR beta libraries relied on iRepertoire HTBI primers together with Arm-PCR of CDR3 regions. One entry per CDR3 protein, called by TCRdb with MiXCR from the multiplex PCR reads. Of 420,000 or so distinct CDR3 sequences detected, around 22% appear once; the ten largest clones hold about a quarter. The material was peripheral blood mononuclear cells (PBMCs), obtained when the disease was refractory, from a patient treated with antithyroid drugs. These receptors all come from a female donor with Graves disease.

J is TRBJ2-1 and V is TRBV15; D ambiguous. Germline CDR1 is LNHNV and CDR2 is YYDKDF (reference sequence). CDR3 length: 14 amino acids. The V and J ends lost 0 bases and 3 bases respectively, with 6 bases between them. Written as DNA, the CDR3 is TGTGCCACCAGCAGAGATAAGGGCTACAATGAGCAGTTCTTC. This translates into CATSRDKGYNEQFF.

On this clonotype: One junction end disagrees with the germline gene, perhaps due to a read error. This chain connects TRBV7-2 to TRBJ2-7, with 8 nucleotides matching TRBD2. The CDR3 runs 16 residues. Looked up from germline, CDR1 is SGHTA and CDR2 is FQGNSA. CDR3 nucleotide sequence: TGCGCCAGCAGCCAAGTGTCTTCAGCGGGGGTCTACGAGCAGTACTTC. It is translated as CASSQVSSAGVYEQYF.

V gene TRBV28 combines with J gene TRBJ2-6, with D maybe TRBD2 (5 bases). Germline CDR1 and CDR2: MDHEN and SYDVKM. The V gene lost 7 bases and the J gene lost 4 bases, with 14 bases spanning the gap. The length of the CDR3 is 15 residues. CDR3 loop: CASTDGVGGANVLTF. The CDR3 DNA follows: TGTGCCAGCACGGACGGGGTAGGGGGGGCCAACGTCCTGACTTTC.

This clonotype showed up many times. The rearrangement joins TRBV10-3 to TRBJ2-2, with D unclear. Germline CDR1 is ENHRY and CDR2 is SYGVKD. The CDR3 is made up of 14 amino acids. V gave up 8 bases and J gave up 4 bases, with 14 bases separating them. In nucleotides, the CDR3 is TGTGCCATCCCTCTGTTCGGCAGCACCGGGGAGCTGTTTTTT. It yields the protein CAIPLFGSTGELFF.

For this clonotype: It is likely a read error, because the conserved phenylalanine at the end of the CDR3 is missing. This sequence joins TRBV29-1 and TRBJ1-2, with 8 bases lining up with TRBD1. The CDR3 has 15 amino acids. V lost 4 bases to trimming and J lost 0 bases; unmatched junction nucleotides: 7. The germline V gene encodes CDR1 SQVTM and CDR2 ANQGSEA. The CDR3 reads CSVGLRDRSNYGYTS. In DNA, the CDR3 is TGCAGCGTTGGTCTCCGGGACAGGTCTAACTATGGCTACACCTCC.

The chain carries TRBV2 and TRBJ2-5; perhaps TRBD1 as D (6 bases). The CDR3 has 16 amino acids. Germline loops: CDR1 SNHLY, CDR2 FYNNEI. With 0 bases removed from V and 3 bases from J, the gap between germline ends came to 14 bases. For the CDR3, the DNA is TGTGCCAGCAGTGAAGCCAGACTTACAGGGAAAGAGACCCAGTACTTC. Protein product: CASSEARLTGKETQYF.

This clonotype was seen many times. The CDR3: CASSEARGLVGYTF. The DNA of the CDR3 is TGTGCCAGCAGTGAAGCCAGGGGGCTGGTTGGCTACACCTTC. The chain couples TRBV2 to TRBJ1-2; 8 positions match TRBD1. Germline assignment: CDR1 SNHLY and CDR2 FYNNEI. V was clipped by 0 bases and J by 7 bases; unmatched bases: 4. The CDR3 runs 14 residues.

This clonotype was detected only a few times. Here the CDR3 reads CSVRTGGETQYF. The CDR3 DNA is TGCAGCGTCCGGACAGGGGGCGAGACCCAGTACTTC. This chain links TRBV29-1 with TRBJ2-5; 11 nucleotides agree with TRBD1. Trimming took 6 bases from V and 5 from J; bases not matched to a gene: 2. The CDR3 runs to 12 residues. The V gene's germline CDR1 is SQVTM and CDR2 ANQGSEA.

This clonotype was recorded many times. The rearrangement links TRBV11-2 to TRBJ1-1; D perhaps matches TRBD1 (6 bases). From germline, CDR1 is SGHAT and CDR2 FQNNGV. Trimming took 7 bases from V and 7 from J, leaving 13 bases between them. This CDR3 has 12 amino acids. The CDR3 region is CASNTGLVEAFF. The CDR3 DNA follows: TGTGCCAGCAACACAGGGTTGGTTGAAGCTTTCTTT.

This clonotype was seen more than once but under ten times. This chain connects TRBV10-3 to TRBJ2-2; 11 nucleotides align to TRBD1. Germline assignment: CDR1 ENHRY and CDR2 SYGVKD. There are 15 residues in the CDR3. The V segment lost 6 bases and the J segment 4 bases; nucleotides outside the gene matches: 4. The CDR3 here is CAIRTGTGGTGELFF. The CDR3 coding sequence is TGTGCCATCAGGACCGGGACAGGGGGCACCGGGGAGCTGTTTTTT.

Only a few counts were recorded for this clonotype. The genes are TRBV20-1 and TRBJ1-1; tentative D call: TRBD1 (5 bases). In germline, CDR1 is DFQATT, CDR2 SNEGSKA (reference sequence). Between the trimmed V and J ends, which lost 1 base and 3 bases, there was a span of 18 bases. The CDR3 totals 16 residues. The CDR3 loop is CSARGLQAYGDTEAFF. For the CDR3, the DNA is TGCAGTGCTAGAGGTTTACAGGCCTATGGCGACACTGAAGCTTTCTTT.

J is TRBJ2-7 and V is TRBV29-1; tentatively, D is TRBD1 or TRBD2 (5 bases each). V was trimmed by 6 bases and J by 2 bases, leaving 14 bases between them. Germline V CDR1 and CDR2: SQVTM, ANQGSEA. CDR3 length: 13 residues. The CDR3 coding sequence is TGCAGCGTCATGGGGACGGAGACCTACGAGCAGTACTTC. It translates to CSVMGTETYEQYF.

This clonotype has at least ten counts. This sequence joins TRBV5-1 and TRBJ2-7; D ambiguous. CDR3 length: 13 amino acids. V lost 2 bases and J 2 bases, leaving 8 bases between the germline ends. Germline loops: CDR1 SGHRS, CDR2 YFSETQ. CDR3 in DNA: TGCGCCAGCAGCTTCATGCCTACCTACGAGCAGTACTTC. This sequence encodes CASSFMPTYEQYF. Variable domain in full (rest from reference TRBV5-1 and TRBJ2-7): KAGVTQTPRYLIKTRGQQVTLSCSPISGHRSVSWYQQTPGQGLQFLFEYFSETQRNKGNFPGRFSGRQFSNSRSEMNVSTLELGDSALYLCASSFMPTYEQYFGPGTRLTVT.

This chain connects TRBV5-1 to TRBJ2-7; 8 bases are shared with TRBD2. Germline CDR1 is SGHRS and CDR2 is YFSETQ. The V gene end was trimmed by 4 bases and the J gene end by 2 bases; junction bases not matched to a gene: 5. The CDR3 has 14 amino acids. CDR3 region: CASSELAETYEQYF. In DNA, the CDR3 is TGCGCCAGCAGCGAACTAGCGGAAACCTACGAGCAGTACTTC.

This clonotype was counted ten times or more. The CDR3 loop reads CASSFDRTPAGYTF. The CDR3 DNA is TGTGCCAGCAGCTTTGACCGGACGCCCGCGGGCTACACCTTC. This chain uses TRBV7-2 with TRBJ1-2; D gene unclear. This CDR3 region has 14 residues. Trimming shortened V by 3 bases and J by 8 bases, and 16 bases separated the two germline ends. Germline V gene sequence: CDR1 SGHTA, CDR2 FQGNSA.

The rearrangement joins TRBV12-3 or TRBV12-4 to TRBJ2-1, with 8 bases fitting TRBD1. The ends lost 6 bases at V and 4 bases at J; junction bases unmatched: 8. This CDR3 has 15 amino acids. The CDR3 protein is CASRLLGQGYNEQFF. The CDR3 DNA is TGTGCCAGCAGGCTTCTTGGACAGGGATACAATGAGCAGTTCTTC.

The chain links TRBV19 to TRBJ1-5, with D tentatively TRBD1 (6 bases). Looked up from germline, CDR1 is LNHDA and CDR2 is SQIVND (reference sequence). With 11 bases removed from V and 2 bases from J, the gap between germline ends came to 22 bases. This CDR3 spans 16 amino acids. As DNA, the CDR3 is TGTGCCGGAAGGACAGACGGGGACGGAGGCAATCAGCCCCAGCATTTT. As protein: CAGRTDGDGGNQPQHF. Together with reference TRBV19 and TRBJ1-5, the CDR3 gives the full variable domain: DGGITQSPKYLFRKEGQNVTLSCEQNLNHDAMYWYRQDPGQGLRLIYYSQIVNDFQKGDIAEGYSVSREKKESFPLTVTSAQKNPTAFYLCAGRTDGDGGNQPQHFGDGTRLSIL.

V is TRBV7-2 and J is TRBJ2-7; 9 bases are a match to TRBD2. Germline V gene data show CDR1 as SGHTA and CDR2 as FQGNSA. The CDR3 is made up of 13 amino acids. J gave up 6 bases and V 11 bases, and 11 bases lay outside the gene matches. CDR3 coding DNA: TGTGCCTCAGGCGTAGCGGGAGTCCTCGAGCAGTACTTC. Amino acid sequence: CASGVAGVLEQYF.

The chain is built from TRBV18 and TRBJ2-7, with a weak D call TRBD1 (5 bases). The germline V and J ends were trimmed by 6 bases and 2 bases, with 14 bases remaining between them. Germline CDR1 is KGHSH and CDR2 is LQKENI. This CDR3 contains 14 residues. Here the CDR3 DNA reads TGTGCCAGCTCGCTTTACAGGTACCCCTACGAGCAGTACTTC. This sequence encodes CASSLYRYPYEQYF.

The chain couples TRBV10-2 to TRBJ1-1; unclear D gene. Between the trimmed V and J ends, which lost 11 bases and 5 bases, there was a span of 24 bases. Germline CDR1 WSHSY, CDR2 SAAADI. There are 15 residues in the CDR3. In nucleotides, the CDR3 is TGCGCCCGCACGAAGGGTGGCGGCCGTGGTACTGAAGCTTTCTTT. It translates to CARTKGGGRGTEAFF.

This clonotype was found a few times. The chain couples TRBV6-5 to TRBJ2-7, with 8 bases matching TRBD2. V dropped 2 bases and J dropped 4; count of bases not matched to a gene: 7. Germline values: CDR1 MNHEY, CDR2 SVGAGI. This CDR3 has 15 residues. CDR3 in amino acids: CASSYTGTRAYEQYF. CDR3 nucleotides: TGTGCCAGCAGTTACACCGGGACTAGAGCTTACGAGCAGTACTTC.

This clonotype occurred a few times. The genes are TRBV27 and TRBJ2-7; no definite D call. Germline V gives CDR1 MNHEY, CDR2 SMNVEV (reference sequence). V lost 0 bases to trimming and J lost 2 bases, with 11 bases between them. This CDR3 spans 15 amino acids. The CDR3 loop is CASSLSAANTYEQYF. In DNA, the CDR3 is TGTGCCAGCAGTTTATCGGCAGCAAATACCTACGAGCAGTACTTC.

This clonotype was seen a few times. The genes are TRBV12-3 or TRBV12-4 and TRBJ1-2, with TRBD1 identical over 9 bases. Trimming at V came to 5 bases and at J to 3 bases, leaving 4 bases not matched to a gene. The CDR3 sequence is 14 residues long. CDR3 amino acids: CASSRTGAHYGYTF. The CDR3 nucleotides are TGTGCCAGCAGTCGGACAGGGGCCCACTATGGCTACACCTTC.